Following are 15 T cell receptor beta chains from one sample sequenced in a study of blood T cell repertoires in COVID-19 (dated by TCRdb to the early 2020s). The library relied on the immunoSEQ multiplex PCR assay. TCRdb retrieved this table from immuneACCESS and kept in-frame rearrangements only. Not all clones are present; in checked studies, unresolved V genes account for under half, and no reason is known for the remainder. This sample is represented by around 290,000 clones; around 90% of them were singletons. Clones ranked in the top ten supply roughly 1.1% of the sample. Sequences were obtained from PBMCs or T cells enriched from blood (not recorded which). These receptors originate from a woman aged 25 to 45 who had recovered from COVID-19.

The V and J genes are TRBV11-2 and TRBJ1-1, with 7 bases lining up with TRBD1. Germline CDR1 is SGHAT and CDR2 is FQNNGV. This CDR3 has 16 residues. The J segment lost 0 bases and the V segment lost 8 bases, leaving 12 bases of the junction unmatched. This chain's CDR3 is CASGRNRGRMNTEAFF. As DNA, the CDR3 is TGTGCCAGCGGCCGAAACAGGGGAAGGATGAACACTGAAGCTTTCTTT.

This clone was seen a single time. The rearrangement links TRBV7-2 to TRBJ1-6; no firm D call. The CDR3 extends over 14 amino acids. Germline V gives CDR1 SGHTA, CDR2 FQGNSA. Trimming shortened V by 1 base and J by 7 bases, and 8 bases separated the two germline ends. DNA of the CDR3: TGTGCCAGCAGCTTAGTGCGGTACAATTCACCCCTCCACTTT. Protein: CASSLVRYNSPLHF. The variable domain in full, completed from reference TRBV7-2 and TRBJ1-6, reads GAGVSQSPSNKVTEKGKDVELRCDPISGHTALYWYRQSLGQGLEFLIYFQGNSAPDKSGLPSDRFSAERTGGSVSTLTIQRTQQEDSAVYLCASSLVRYNSPLHFGNGTRLTVT.

The sample holds one count of this clone. V usage is TRBV9 and J usage is TRBJ2-5; D gene unclear. The length of the CDR3 is 12 residues. The V gene lost 0 bases and the J gene lost 5 bases, with 5 bases spanning the gap. The germline V gene has CDR1 SGDLS and CDR2 YYNGEE. The CDR3 reads CASSVDMETQYF. As DNA, the CDR3 is TGTGCCAGCAGCGTAGATATGGAGACCCAGTACTTC. Variable domain in full (rest from reference TRBV9 and TRBJ2-5): DSGVTQTPKHLITATGQRVTLRCSPRSGDLSVYWYQQSLDQGLQFLIQYYNGEERAKGNILERFSAQQFPDLHSELNLSSLELGDSALYFCASSVDMETQYFGPGTRLLVL.

The rearrangement uses TRBV11-3 and TRBJ1-5, with 10 bases identical to TRBD1. Losses at the gene ends were 6 bases for V and 0 bases for J; bases not matched to a gene: 11. Germline V gene sequence: CDR1 SGHNT, CDR2 YENEEA. The CDR3 covers 18 residues. CDR3 nucleotides: TGTGCCAGCAGACCACCGGGACAGGGGCGCTGTAGCAATCAGCCCCAGCATTTT. Its translation: CASRPPGQGRCSNQPQHF.

The chain uses TRBV9 and TRBJ1-2; TRBD1 matches at 10 bases. CDR1 is SGDLS, CDR2 YYNGEE, per germline. This CDR3 comprises 15 residues. Trimming took 2 bases from V and 7 from J; bases not matched to a gene: 8. CDR3 in DNA: TGTGCCAGCAGCGTTGTCCCGGGACAGGGGTTTGGCTACACCTTC. It is translated as CASSVVPGQGFGYTF.

The count of this clone is one. The rearrangement links TRBV10-3 to TRBJ2-7, with D tentatively TRBD1 (5 bases). Trimming took 3 bases from V and 2 from J, leaving 8 bases between them. This CDR3 contains 13 residues. The germline gives CDR1 ENHRY, CDR2 SYGVKD. The CDR3 DNA follows: TGTGCCATCAGTGAAGACAGAACCTACGAGCAGTACTTC. Encoded protein: CAISEDRTYEQYF.

This clone was seen once. The chain couples TRBV7-2 to TRBJ2-1, with TRBD1 as a possible D gene (5 bases). The CDR3 runs 13 residues. Germline V lookup: CDR1 SGHTA, CDR2 FQGNSA. Trimming pared 3 bases from V and 8 bases from J, leaving 11 bases between. The CDR3 DNA sequence: TGTGCCAGCAGCTTCCAGGGCATACATGAGCAGTTCTTC. This codes for CASSFQGIHEQFF.

The genes are TRBV18 and TRBJ2-5; 9 nucleotides match TRBD2. This CDR3 is built from 16 residues. CDR1 KGHSH and CDR2 LQKENI come from the germline V gene. J gave up 4 bases and V 0 bases, and 6 bases lay outside the gene matches. DNA of the CDR3: TGTGCCAGCTCACCACCGGGCGGGAGGGCCGGAGAGACCCAGTACTTC. This sequence encodes CASSPPGGRAGETQYF.

The chain employs TRBV6-2 or TRBV6-3 and TRBJ2-5, with a tentative D call TRBD2 (5 bases). In germline, CDR1 is MNHEY, CDR2 SVGEGT. Trimming took off 2 bases at V and 4 bases at J, with 8 bases between the two ends. This CDR3 is 13 amino acids long. The CDR3 nucleotides read TGTGCCAGCAGTTACGGCAGCGGAGAGACCCAGTACTTC. The encoded protein is CASSYGSGETQYF.

The chain has TRBV9 and TRBJ2-1; 7 bases are a match to TRBD2. Germline CDR1 is SGDLS and CDR2 is YYNGEE. The CDR3 consists of 16 residues. The ends lost 3 bases at V and 0 bases at J; junction bases unmatched: 6. The CDR3 sequence is CASSAQAGTSYNEQFF. The DNA for the CDR3 is TGTGCCAGCAGCGCCCAAGCGGGGACCTCCTACAATGAGCAGTTCTTC.

The rearrangement uses TRBV19 and TRBJ2-7, with no clear D. This CDR3 contains 11 residues. Germline CDR1 reads LNHDA; CDR2 reads SQIVND (reference sequence). V was pared by 5 bases and J by 3 bases, with 5 bases between. The CDR3 DNA reads TGTGCCAGTAGTTCCCTCTACGAGCAGTACTTC. It encodes CASSSLYEQYF.

The J gene is TRBJ1-6, the V gene TRBV25-1; unclear D gene. V was shortened by 7 bases and J by 7 bases, with 8 bases between the two germline ends. The CDR3 is 12 amino acids. Germline-derived CDR1 and CDR2 are MGHDK and SYGVNS. Here the CDR3 reads CASTGWNSPLHF. The CDR3, as DNA: TGTGCCAGCACAGGATGGAATTCACCCCTCCACTTT.

V is TRBV6-5 and J is TRBJ1-2; D perhaps matches TRBD1 (5 bases). The V and J ends lost 2 bases and 1 base respectively, with 14 bases between them. Germline CDR1 is MNHEY and CDR2 is SVGAGI. The CDR3 covers 16 residues. The DNA of the CDR3 is TGTGCCAGCAGTTACGCGGACACAAGGAATAACTATGGCTACACCTTC. Residues: CASSYADTRNNYGYTF.

V is TRBV28 and J is TRBJ1-5; 7 nucleotides match TRBD1. Trimming at V came to 3 bases and at J to 6 bases, leaving 8 bases not matched to a gene. CDR3 size: 15 residues. Germline loops: CDR1 MDHEN, CDR2 SYDVKM. The CDR3 sequence is CASSFHGQAGQPQHF. The DNA of the CDR3 is TGTGCCAGCAGTTTCCACGGACAGGCGGGTCAGCCCCAGCATTTT.

Turning to this clone: The identical CDR3 is also encoded by other nucleotide sequences in the sample. This chain connects TRBV5-8 to TRBJ1-5; weak D call: TRBD1 (6 bases). CDR3 length equals 16 residues. Between the trimmed V and J ends, which lost 0 bases and 3 bases, there was a span of 13 bases. From germline, CDR1 is SGHTS and CDR2 YDEGEE. CDR3 DNA sequence: TGTGCCAGCAGCTTGGTCGGGGACATACTCAATCAGCCCCAGCATTTT. Translating gives CASSLVGDILNQPQHF.